This entry lists 21 T cell receptor beta chains sequenced from one sample in a study of early T cells in non-severe SARS-CoV-2 infection. Via MiXCR, TCRdb re-called the 5' RACE reads, giving one row per CDR3 protein. Of under 60,000 distinct CDR3 sequences in the sample, about a tenth are singletons; the top ten hold approximately 5.3%. The specimen comprised whole blood, sampled at baseline. These receptor sequences come from an adult who was a healthcare worker with PCR-confirmed SARS-CoV-2 infection or an uninfected control (not recorded which).

This clonotype was observed a handful of times. V and J are TRBV2 and TRBJ2-6; D unresolved. The CDR3 consists of 17 residues. Trimming removed 4 bases at V and 0 bases at J, with 13 bases between. Germline CDR1 is SNHLY and CDR2 is FYNNEI. The CDR3 bases are TGTGCCAGCAGTGTGCTAGGCCGGCCCTCTGGGGCCAACGTCCTGACTTTC. Translated: CASSVLGRPSGANVLTF.

This clonotype was detected ten times or more. The gene calls are TRBV11-2 and TRBJ2-1; 9 bases agree with TRBD1. Unmatched junction bases numbered 16, after V lost 1 base and J lost 6 bases. The CDR3 spans 19 residues. CDR1 SGHAT and CDR2 FQNNGV come from the germline V gene. DNA of the CDR3: TGTGCCAGCAGCTTAGGCAACGTTAACAGGGGGCGTTTTTTCAATGAGCAGTTCTTC. Translating it yields CASSLGNVNRGRFFNEQFF.

Only a few counts were recorded for this clonotype. The V call is TRBV3-1, the J call TRBJ2-1; 14 positions match TRBD2. The CDR3 extends over 17 amino acids. The V and J ends lost 3 bases and 6 bases, in that order; junction bases with no gene match: 7. CDR1 and CDR2 from the germline V gene are LGHDT and YNNKEL (reference sequence). CDR3 in amino acids: CASSQTSGGAASNEQFF. In DNA form, the CDR3 reads TGTGCCAGCAGCCAGACTAGCGGGGGGGCTGCATCCAATGAGCAGTTCTTC.

There are a few counts of this clonotype. V and J are TRBV10-3 and TRBJ2-3, with TRBD2 identical over 7 bases. V gave up 2 bases and J gave up 6 bases; unmatched junction bases: 5. CDR1 is ENHRY and CDR2 is SYGVKD in the germline V gene. The CDR3 is 14 amino acids. The CDR3, as DNA: TGTGCCATCAGTGAGGGGCGGGAGTTCGATACGCAGTATTTT. Protein: CAISEGREFDTQYF.

The chain joins TRBV5-4 to TRBJ1-2, with 8 bases identical to TRBD1. Trimming cost V 3 bases and J 4 bases; bases outside gene matches: 8. The V gene's germline CDR1 is SGHNT and CDR2 YYREEE (reference sequence). This CDR3 comprises 15 residues. The CDR3 DNA reads as TGTGCCAGCAGCTCCAAGGACAGGGCCACCTATGGCTACACCTTC. Protein product: CASSSKDRATYGYTF.

This clonotype has just a few counts. V is TRBV21-1 and J is TRBJ1-1. TRBV21-1 is flagged as a pseudogene. The CDR3 totals 16 residues. The CDR3 DNA reads as TGTGCCAGCAACACGGTGGGCGGGAGGGTTGACACTGAAGCTTTCTTT. Translating gives CASNTVGGRVDTEAFF.

The rearrangement uses TRBV7-2 and TRBJ1-5; D possibly corresponds to TRBD1 (5 bases). Trimming removed 1 base from V and 6 bases from J, with 13 bases in between. This CDR3 comprises 15 residues. Germline CDR1 reads SGHTA; CDR2 reads FQGNSA. The CDR3 DNA reads TGTGCCAGCAGCTTAGGTCCGGGGCAGGGTCAGCCCCAGCATTTT. Translating it yields CASSLGPGQGQPQHF.

V usage is TRBV18 and J usage is TRBJ1-3; TRBD1 matches at 7 bases. V was clipped by 4 bases and J by 1 base; unmatched bases: 13. CDR3 size: 18 residues. Germline V CDR1 and CDR2: KGHSH, LQKENI. CDR3 DNA sequence: TGTGCCAGCTCACGGCCGGCCCCAGGGACAGATTCTGGAAACACCATATATTTT. The encoded protein is CASSRPAPGTDSGNTIYF.

This clonotype occurred a few times. V and J are TRBV12-3 or TRBV12-4 and TRBJ1-2; 9 positions match TRBD1. The length of the CDR3 is 15 residues. Trimming at V came to 6 bases and at J to 4 bases, leaving 9 bases not matched to a gene. CDR3 sequence: CASRLSGQGSYGYTF. CDR3 bases: TGTGCCAGCAGGCTTAGCGGACAGGGGTCCTATGGCTACACCTTC.

This chain uses TRBV7-2 with TRBJ1-5; D not certain. The V end was cut by 2 bases, the J end by 7 bases, with 6 bases between. The germline V gene encodes CDR1 SGHTA and CDR2 FQGNSA. This CDR3 region has 12 residues. CDR3 in DNA: TGTGCCAGCAGCTTACGAGCCCAGCCCCAGCATTTT. This gives the protein CASSLRAQPQHF.

This clonotype has a handful of counts. The chain recombines TRBV20-1 with TRBJ2-7; weak D call: TRBD1 (6 bases). The CDR3 consists of 14 residues. Germline CDR1 reads DFQATT; CDR2 reads SNEGSKA (reference sequence). The V gene lost 5 bases and the J gene lost 3 bases, with 17 bases spanning the gap. CDR3 sequence reads: CSAHSGHGIYEQYF. The CDR3 DNA reads TGCAGTGCTCACTCGGGACACGGAATCTACGAGCAGTACTTC.

DNA of the CDR3: TGTGCCAGCAGCTTAGAGTACGCGGACCATACGCAGTATTTT. Amino acids: CASSLEYADHTQYF. This rearrangement joins TRBV7-9 to TRBJ2-3, with D hard to call. V lost 1 base and J 7 bases, leaving 12 bases between the germline ends. The CDR3 contains 14 residues. Germline V gene lookup returns CDR1 SEHNR and CDR2 FQNEAQ (reference sequence).

This clonotype was seen repeatedly, ten times or more. V usage is TRBV30 and J usage is TRBJ2-7, with 7 positions matching TRBD1. The V gene end was trimmed by 6 bases and the J gene end by 3 bases; junction bases not matched to a gene: 11. In germline, CDR1 is GTSNPN, CDR2 SVGIG (reference sequence). This CDR3 region has 14 residues. CDR3 region: CACIIRDRVYEQYF. In DNA, the CDR3 is TGTGCCTGTATAATCCGGGACAGAGTCTACGAGCAGTACTTC.

V gene TRBV6-4 combines with J gene TRBJ2-1, with 8 bases matching TRBD1. Looked up from germline, CDR1 is MRHNA and CDR2 is SNTAGT. There are 14 residues in the CDR3. V shed 7 bases and J 9 bases; nucleotides not matched to a gene: 11. The CDR3 DNA reads as TGTGCCAGCACTGAGGACAGGGAAGGAGGTGAGCAGTTCTTC. Amino acids: CASTEDREGGEQFF.

This clonotype has a count of ten or more. The chain employs TRBV10-2 and TRBJ2-7, with 10 nucleotides matching TRBD1. The CDR3 is made up of 15 amino acids. The trim removed 4 bases at V and 2 bases at J, leaving 5 bases unmatched. Looked up from germline, CDR1 is WSHSY and CDR2 is SAAADI. In DNA form, the CDR3 reads TGCGCCAGCAGTGCCGGGACAGGGGCCACCTACGAGCAGTACTTC. Amino acid sequence: CASSAGTGATYEQYF.

The CDR3: CSARDVGYEQYF. The CDR3 nucleotides read TGCAGTGCTAGGGACGTAGGCTACGAGCAGTACTTC. The J gene is TRBJ2-7, the V gene TRBV20-1, with no clear D. Trimming took off 3 bases at V and 3 bases at J, with 9 bases between the two ends. The CDR3 is 12 residues long. Germline lookup yields CDR1 DFQATT and CDR2 SNEGSKA (reference sequence).

This clonotype was detected many times. The chain carries TRBV12-3 or TRBV12-4 and TRBJ2-7; 8 bases are a match to TRBD1. Trimming cost V 7 bases and J 4 bases; bases outside gene matches: 12. There are 15 residues in the CDR3. The CDR3 coding sequence is TGTGCCAGCAATTCCGGGACAGGTAGTTTTTACGAGCAGTACTTC. Protein sequence: CASNSGTGSFYEQYF.

The J gene is TRBJ2-5, the V gene TRBV6-5; D may be TRBD1 (6 bases). CDR3 length: 14 amino acids. V lost 2 bases, J lost 0 bases, and 7 bases lay in between. From germline, CDR1 is MNHEY and CDR2 SVGAGI. In DNA, the CDR3 is TGTGCCAGCAGTTACGACAGGAACCAAGAGACCCAGTACTTC. Translating gives CASSYDRNQETQYF.

The V gene is TRBV2, the J gene TRBJ2-7; D call uncertain. Trimming shortened V by 6 bases and J by 3 bases, and 3 bases separated the two germline ends. This CDR3 comprises 10 residues. Germline-derived CDR1 and CDR2 are SNHLY and FYNNEI. The CDR3 protein is CASRSYEQYF. CDR3 bases: TGTGCCAGCAGGAGCTACGAGCAGTACTTC.

There are a few counts of this clonotype. The chain recombines TRBV20-1 with TRBJ1-4; 7 bases are shared with TRBD1. Germline V gives CDR1 DFQATT, CDR2 SNEGSKA (reference sequence). V was pared by 1 base and J by 7 bases, with 6 bases of the junction left unmatched. This CDR3 spans 14 amino acids. CDR3 amino acids: CSARVGGPGEKLFF. The CDR3 region has the DNA TGCAGTGCTAGAGTAGGGGGCCCCGGTGAAAAACTGTTTTTT.

There are many counts of this clonotype. The chain employs TRBV12-3 or TRBV12-4 and TRBJ2-1; no clear D. Trimming shortened V by 6 bases and J by 6 bases, and 6 bases separated the two germline ends. The CDR3 consists of 11 residues. Written as DNA, the CDR3 is TGTGCCAGCAGGTTCTTCAATGAGCAGTTCTTC. This sequence encodes CASRFFNEQFF.